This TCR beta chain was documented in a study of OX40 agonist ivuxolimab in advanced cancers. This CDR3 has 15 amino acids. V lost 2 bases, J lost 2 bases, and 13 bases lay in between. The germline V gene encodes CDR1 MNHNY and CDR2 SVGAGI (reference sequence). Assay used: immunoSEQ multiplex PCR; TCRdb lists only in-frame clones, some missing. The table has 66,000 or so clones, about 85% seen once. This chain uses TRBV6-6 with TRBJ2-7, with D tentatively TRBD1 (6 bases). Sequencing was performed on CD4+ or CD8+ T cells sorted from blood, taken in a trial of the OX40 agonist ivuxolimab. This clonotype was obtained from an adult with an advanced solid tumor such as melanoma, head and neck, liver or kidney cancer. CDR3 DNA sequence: TGTGCCAGCAGTTACCAAGGGACACCGACCTACGAGCAGTACTTC. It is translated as CASSYQGTPTYEQYF.